Following are 24 T cell receptor beta chains from one sample sequenced in a study of blood T cells in healthy people across ages (dated by TCRdb to between 2014 and 2017). Library prep was done by 5' RACE. Sequencing took place on an Illumina HiSeq 2500. A second PCR of roughly 7 to 11 cycles was run with a J-beta primer mix and a sample-barcoded 5' primer. The public reads were reanalyzed by TCRdb: fastp trimming at Q25, MiXCR alignment, in-frame beta chains only. Each record represents a unique CDR3 protein, reported with the most common genes and DNA among its rows. Present in this sample are about 800,000 distinct CDR3 sequences, roughly 60% of which were seen just once. Of the sample, approximately 20% falls within the top ten clones. Sequences were obtained from blood. These receptors all come from a young man in good health.

This clonotype was counted only a few times. The chain uses TRBV7-2 and TRBJ2-3, with 9 bases lining up with TRBD2. Germline V lookup: CDR1 SGHTA, CDR2 FQGNSA. V gave up 3 bases and J gave up 2 bases; unmatched junction bases: 12. The CDR3 length is 18 residues. This CDR3 is CASSFKAGGLTVTDTQYF. The CDR3, as DNA: TGTGCCAGCAGCTTCAAGGCGGGGGGGCTCACCGTCACAGATACGCAGTATTTT.

Only a few counts were recorded for this clonotype. J is TRBJ2-1 and V is TRBV20-1; 9 nucleotides agree with TRBD2. Per germline, CDR1 DFQATT and CDR2 SNEGSKA (reference sequence). The CDR3 contains 16 residues. The ends lost 5 bases at V and 8 bases at J; junction bases unmatched: 16. The chain's CDR3 is CSAPSTSAGGVHEQFF. Written as DNA, the CDR3 is TGCAGTGCTCCATCCACGTCAGCGGGGGGCGTCCATGAGCAGTTCTTC.

The chain has TRBV4-3 and TRBJ2-3; tentative D call: TRBD2 (7 bases). The CDR3 covers 15 residues. Trimming took 4 bases from V and 5 from J, leaving 16 bases between them. Germline V gives CDR1 LGHNA, CDR2 YSLEER. The CDR3 region has the DNA TGCGCCAGCAGCCCCAGGAGGGGGGGTCTAGATACGCAGTATTTT. Translating gives CASSPRRGGLDTQYF.

V and J are TRBV6-1 and TRBJ2-2; 10 bases are a match to TRBD1. The germline V gene has CDR1 MNHNS and CDR2 SASEGT. The CDR3 covers 14 residues. The trim removed 10 bases at V and 3 bases at J, leaving 5 bases unmatched. CDR3 sequence (DNA): TGTGCCACCCGACAGGGGGCTGACACCGGGGAGCTGTTTTTT. Protein: CATRQGADTGELFF.

The gene calls are TRBV13 and TRBJ2-3; D unresolved. This CDR3 has 13 amino acids. V was pared by 6 bases and J by 2 bases, with 9 bases between. The germline CDR1 and CDR2 sequences are PRHDT and FYEKMQ (reference sequence). The CDR3 is CASSPTATDTQYF. In DNA, the CDR3 is TGTGCCAGCAGTCCGACTGCCACAGATACGCAGTATTTT.

This clonotype was recorded a few times. V usage is TRBV13 and J usage is TRBJ2-1; D unclear. The germline V gene has CDR1 PRHDT and CDR2 FYEKMQ (reference sequence). The germline V and J ends were trimmed by 1 base and 8 bases, with 12 bases remaining between them. The CDR3 is 14 residues long. The CDR3 reads CASSLVVYGYEQFF. CDR3 coding DNA: TGTGCCAGCAGCTTAGTGGTCTATGGGTATGAGCAGTTCTTC.

This clonotype was recorded at least ten times. This rearrangement joins TRBV5-5 to TRBJ2-5; D not certain. This CDR3 spans 16 amino acids. V lost 1 base, J lost 0 bases, and 13 bases lay in between. In germline, CDR1 is SGHKS, CDR2 YYEKEE (reference sequence). CDR3 nucleotide sequence: TGTGCCAGCAGCTTGCTGGTTGTCAGAAACCAAGAGACCCAGTACTTC. Protein product: CASSLLVVRNQETQYF.

J is TRBJ1-2 and V is TRBV12-3 or TRBV12-4; 7 positions agree with TRBD1. The CDR3 is 15 residues long. Unmatched junction bases numbered 6, after V lost 3 bases and J lost 2 bases. Here the CDR3 reads CASSFGRGQNYGYTF. In DNA, the CDR3 is TGTGCCAGCAGTTTTGGGCGGGGACAGAACTATGGCTACACCTTC.

CDR3 sequence (DNA): TGTGCCAGCAGCGAATCTCCAGTGGGAACTAATGAAAAACTGTTTTTT. Translation gives CASSESPVGTNEKLFF. The chain combines TRBV9 with TRBJ1-4; no definite D call. Germline V gives CDR1 SGDLS, CDR2 YYNGEE. The CDR3 runs 16 residues. V was trimmed by 3 bases and J by 1 base, leaving 13 bases between them.

V is TRBV29-1 and J is TRBJ2-7; 7 nucleotides align to TRBD2. Trimming at V came to 4 bases and at J to 7 bases, leaving 19 bases not matched to a gene. This CDR3 is 16 amino acids long. Germline CDR1 and CDR2: SQVTM and ANQGSEA. The CDR3 spells CSVVGGSEGAYNEQYF. The CDR3 DNA is TGCAGCGTTGTCGGGGGGTCTGAAGGGGCCTACAATGAGCAGTACTTC.

This clonotype was seen a handful of times. The rearrangement uses TRBV6-1 and TRBJ2-7; the D gene is possibly TRBD1 (5 bases). This CDR3 is 15 amino acids long. Germline CDR1 is MNHNS and CDR2 is SASEGT. Trimming cost V 6 bases and J 0 bases, with 15 bases left between them. The CDR3 sequence: CASRPQQGFSYEQYF. Here the CDR3 DNA reads TGTGCCAGCAGGCCCCAGCAGGGCTTCTCCTACGAGCAGTACTTC.

This clonotype was seen a few times. This rearrangement joins TRBV5-1 to TRBJ2-2, with D perhaps assigned TRBD1 or TRBD2 (6 bases each). Germline V gene sequence: CDR1 SGHRS, CDR2 YFSETQ. The CDR3 has 15 residues. V was clipped by 0 bases and J by 5 bases, with 11 bases between them. Here the CDR3 DNA reads TGCGCCAGCAGCTTGGGGGGGGCCCGGACCGGGGAGCTGTTTTTT. Translated, it gives CASSLGGARTGELFF.

This clonotype has more than one count but fewer than ten. The chain carries TRBV6-5 and TRBJ2-1, with TRBD2 matching over 10 bases. This CDR3 spans 17 amino acids. The germline V gene encodes CDR1 MNHEY and CDR2 SVGAGI. V lost 4 bases, J lost 2 bases, and 8 bases stayed unmatched. CDR3 loop: CASSSQTSGRAYNEQFF. As DNA, the CDR3 is TGTGCCAGCAGTTCCCAAACAAGCGGGAGGGCCTACAATGAGCAGTTCTTC.

This clonotype showed up just once. This chain uses TRBV6-5 with TRBJ2-6, with D possibly TRBD2 on 5 matching bases. Germline CDR1 is MNHEY and CDR2 is SVGAGI. The length of the CDR3 is 15 residues. Trimming cost V 5 bases and J 4 bases, with 12 bases left between them. The CDR3 protein is CASSRTEFGANVLTF. For the CDR3, the DNA is TGTGCCAGCAGTCGGACTGAATTCGGGGCCAACGTCCTGACTTTC.

This clonotype showed up many times. The chain links TRBV27 to TRBJ2-1, with a weak D call TRBD2 (5 bases). The CDR3 covers 13 residues. Trimming took off 9 bases at V and 2 bases at J, with 11 bases between the two ends. Germline lookup yields CDR1 MNHEY and CDR2 SMNVEV (reference sequence). This chain's CDR3 is CASSEKPYNEQFF. CDR3 coding DNA: TGTGCCAGTAGCGAAAAGCCCTACAATGAGCAGTTCTTC.

This clonotype occurred once. This may be a read error: a much more frequent sequence differs by one nucleotide. The rearrangement links TRBV13 to TRBJ1-2; D is ambiguous. Germline V CDR1 and CDR2: PRHDT, FYEKMQ (reference sequence). This CDR3 spans 13 amino acids. V was clipped by 2 bases and J by 2 bases, with 6 bases between them. In DNA form, the CDR3 reads TGTGCCAGCAGCTTACAGCGGAACTATGGCTACACCTTC. It encodes CASSLQRNYGYTF.

This clonotype was counted only a few times. The CDR3 spells CSAREAIVSGNAYEQYF. The CDR3 DNA reads as TGCAGTGCTAGAGAGGCCATAGTAAGCGGGAATGCCTACGAGCAGTACTTC. The V call is TRBV20-1, the J call TRBJ2-7; 7 nucleotides line up with TRBD2. Unmatched junction bases numbered 13, after V lost 0 bases and J lost 2 bases. The CDR3 is 17 residues long. The germline CDR1 and CDR2 sequences are DFQATT and SNEGSKA (reference sequence).

A word on this clonotype: The final CDR3 position lacks the conserved phenylalanine or tryptophan, pointing to a likely read error. The genes are TRBV10-3 and TRBJ1-2; the match to TRBD1 covers 7 bases. The CDR3 extends over 14 amino acids. Trimming removed 0 bases from V and 6 bases from J; junction bases left unmatched: 4. Germline V gene sequence: CDR1 ENHRY, CDR2 SYGVKD. The CDR3: CAISESTGTNGYTI. CDR3 coding DNA: TGTGCCATCAGTGAGTCGACAGGGACAAATGGCTACACCATC.

This sequence joins TRBV7-2 and TRBJ2-3; no clear D. Germline loops: CDR1 SGHTA, CDR2 FQGNSA. The CDR3 is 17 residues long. The V gene lost 3 bases and the J gene lost 7 bases, with 23 bases spanning the gap. CDR3 region: CASSFMAGGTGGNTQYF. Here the CDR3 DNA reads TGTGCCAGCAGCTTTATGGCTGGCGGAACGGGCGGAAATACGCAGTATTTT. Full variable domain (missing parts from reference TRBV7-2 and TRBJ2-3): GAGVSQSPSNKVTEKGKDVELRCDPISGHTALYWYRQSLGQGLEFLIYFQGNSAPDKSGLPSDRFSAERTGGSVSTLTIQRTQQEDSAVYLCASSFMAGGTGGNTQYFGPGTRLTVL.

The genes are TRBV20-1 and TRBJ2-7, with D perhaps TRBD1 (6 bases). The CDR3 runs to 13 residues. V shed 6 bases and J shed 0 bases, with 12 bases lying between them. Germline V CDR1 and CDR2: DFQATT, SNEGSKA (reference sequence). This CDR3 reads CSAFQDSSYEQYF. CDR3 in DNA: TGCAGTGCCTTCCAGGACAGCTCCTACGAGCAGTACTTC.

The V gene is TRBV5-1, the J gene TRBJ1-1, with D perhaps TRBD1 (5 bases). Trimming cost V 5 bases and J 3 bases, with 14 bases left between them. This CDR3 spans 14 amino acids. The germline V gene encodes CDR1 SGHRS and CDR2 YFSETQ. CDR3 sequence: CASRGLGGDTEAFF. DNA for the CDR3: TGCGCCAGCAGAGGACTCGGAGGGGACACTGAAGCTTTCTTT.

V gene TRBV27 combines with J gene TRBJ1-2; 10 bases fit TRBD1. Germline V gene lookup returns CDR1 MNHEY and CDR2 SMNVEV (reference sequence). The V and J ends lost 1 base and 4 bases, in that order; junction bases with no gene match: 6. This CDR3 region has 16 residues. This CDR3 reads CASSLFATGGPYGYTF. The CDR3 DNA reads TGTGCCAGCAGTTTATTCGCGACAGGGGGCCCCTATGGCTACACCTTC.

The J gene is TRBJ1-1, the V gene TRBV30; a possible D gene is TRBD1 (5 bases). Germline V gene lookup returns CDR1 GTSNPN and CDR2 SVGIG (reference sequence). The CDR3 has 15 amino acids. V lost 0 bases and J 0 bases, leaving 11 bases between the germline ends. CDR3 sequence reads: CAWSVQADLNTEAFF. The DNA for the CDR3 is TGTGCCTGGAGTGTACAGGCCGACTTGAACACTGAAGCTTTCTTT.

There are a few counts of this clonotype. The chain uses TRBV20-1 and TRBJ2-7; 7 bases map to TRBD1. The length of the CDR3 is 14 residues. V shed 0 bases and J 3 bases; nucleotides not matched to a gene: 5. The V gene's germline CDR1 is DFQATT and CDR2 SNEGSKA (reference sequence). The CDR3 bases are TGCAGTGCTAGAGATAATGACAGGGTCTACGAGCAGTACTTC. Translating gives CSARDNDRVYEQYF.